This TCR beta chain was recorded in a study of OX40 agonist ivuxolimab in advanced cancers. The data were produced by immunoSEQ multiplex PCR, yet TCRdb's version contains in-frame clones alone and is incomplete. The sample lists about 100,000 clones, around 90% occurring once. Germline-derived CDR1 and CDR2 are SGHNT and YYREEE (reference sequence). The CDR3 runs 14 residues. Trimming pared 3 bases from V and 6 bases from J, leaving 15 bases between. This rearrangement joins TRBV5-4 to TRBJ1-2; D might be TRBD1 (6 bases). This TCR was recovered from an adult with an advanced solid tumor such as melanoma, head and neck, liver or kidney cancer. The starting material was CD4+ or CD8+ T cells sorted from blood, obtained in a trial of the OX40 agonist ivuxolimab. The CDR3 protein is CASSSQGSVDGYTF. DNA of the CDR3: TGTGCCAGCAGCTCCCAGGGGAGCGTGGATGGCTACACCTTC.